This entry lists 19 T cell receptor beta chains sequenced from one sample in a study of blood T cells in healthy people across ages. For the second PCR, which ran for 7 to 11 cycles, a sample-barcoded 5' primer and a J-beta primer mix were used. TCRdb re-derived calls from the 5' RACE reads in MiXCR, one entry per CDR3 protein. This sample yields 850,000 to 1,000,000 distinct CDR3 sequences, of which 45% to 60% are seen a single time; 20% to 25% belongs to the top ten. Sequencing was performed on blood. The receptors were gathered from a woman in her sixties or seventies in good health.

This CDR3 reads CASSYIGQGRGSGTDTQYF. In DNA, the CDR3 is TGTGCCAGCAGTTACATTGGACAGGGGCGCGGTAGCGGCACAGATACGCAGTATTTT. The chain links TRBV6-5 to TRBJ2-3; 9 bases map to TRBD1. The germline CDR1 and CDR2 sequences are MNHEY and SVGAGI. Trimming took 2 bases from V and 1 from J; bases not matched to a gene: 13. The CDR3 consists of 19 residues.

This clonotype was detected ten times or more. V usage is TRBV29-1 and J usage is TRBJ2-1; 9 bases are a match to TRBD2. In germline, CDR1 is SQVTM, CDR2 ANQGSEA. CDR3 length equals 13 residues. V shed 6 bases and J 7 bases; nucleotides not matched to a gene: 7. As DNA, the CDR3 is TGCAGCGTGAGGGCGGGAGGGCCAAATGAGCAGTTCTTC. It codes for CSVRAGGPNEQFF.

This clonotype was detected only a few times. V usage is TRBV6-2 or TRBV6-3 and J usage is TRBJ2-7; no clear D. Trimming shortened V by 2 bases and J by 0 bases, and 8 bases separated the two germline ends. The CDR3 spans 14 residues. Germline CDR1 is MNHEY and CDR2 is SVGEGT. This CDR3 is CASSYAVSSYEQYF. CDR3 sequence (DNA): TGTGCCAGCAGTTACGCCGTAAGCTCCTACGAGCAGTACTTC.

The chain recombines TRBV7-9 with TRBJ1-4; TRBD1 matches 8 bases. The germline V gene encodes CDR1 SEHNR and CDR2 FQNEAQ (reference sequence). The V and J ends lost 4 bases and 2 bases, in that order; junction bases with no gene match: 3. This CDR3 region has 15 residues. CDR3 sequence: CASSSGDRTNEKLFF. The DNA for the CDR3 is TGTGCCAGCAGCTCAGGGGACAGGACTAATGAAAAACTGTTTTTT.

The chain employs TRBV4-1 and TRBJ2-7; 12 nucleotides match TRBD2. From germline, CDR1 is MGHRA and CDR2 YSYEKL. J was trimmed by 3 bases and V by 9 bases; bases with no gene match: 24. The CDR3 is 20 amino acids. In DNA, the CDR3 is TGCGCCAGTTTCAATGGGGGGTTTGGACAACTAGCGGGAGGCCTCTACGAGCAGTACTTC. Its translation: CASFNGGFGQLAGGLYEQYF.

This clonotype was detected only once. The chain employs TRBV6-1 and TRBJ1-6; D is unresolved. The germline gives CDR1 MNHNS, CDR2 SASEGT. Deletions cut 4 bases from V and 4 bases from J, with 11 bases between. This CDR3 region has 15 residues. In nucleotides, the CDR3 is TGTGCCAGCAGTGGCGACATTTATTATAATTCACCCCTCCACTTT. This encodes CASSGDIYYNSPLHF.

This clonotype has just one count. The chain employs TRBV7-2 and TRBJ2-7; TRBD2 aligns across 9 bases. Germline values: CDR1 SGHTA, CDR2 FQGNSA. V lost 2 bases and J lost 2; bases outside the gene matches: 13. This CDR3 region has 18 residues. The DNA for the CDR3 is TGTGCCAGCAGCTTACGTCCCTCATCTAGCGGGACTGCCTACGAGCAGTACTTC. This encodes CASSLRPSSSGTAYEQYF.

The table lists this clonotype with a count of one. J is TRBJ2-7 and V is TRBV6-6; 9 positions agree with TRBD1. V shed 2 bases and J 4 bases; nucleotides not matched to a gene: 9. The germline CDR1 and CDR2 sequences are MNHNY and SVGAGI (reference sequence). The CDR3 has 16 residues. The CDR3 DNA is TGTGCCAGCAGTTACCTCGGGACAGGGAAAGGTTACGAGCAGTACTTC. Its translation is CASSYLGTGKGYEQYF.

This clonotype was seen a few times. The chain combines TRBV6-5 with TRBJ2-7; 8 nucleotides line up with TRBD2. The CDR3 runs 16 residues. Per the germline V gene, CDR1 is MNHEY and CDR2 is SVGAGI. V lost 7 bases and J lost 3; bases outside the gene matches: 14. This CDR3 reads CASTKYLGGRLYEQYF. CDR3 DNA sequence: TGTGCCAGCACCAAGTACTTAGGCGGGAGGCTCTACGAGCAGTACTTC.

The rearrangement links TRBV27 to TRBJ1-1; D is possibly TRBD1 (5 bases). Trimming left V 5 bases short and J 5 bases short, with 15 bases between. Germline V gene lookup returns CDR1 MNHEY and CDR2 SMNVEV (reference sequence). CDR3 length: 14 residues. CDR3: CASSRDRGGTEAFF. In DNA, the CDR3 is TGTGCCAGCAGTCGGGACCGGGGTGGTACTGAAGCTTTCTTT.

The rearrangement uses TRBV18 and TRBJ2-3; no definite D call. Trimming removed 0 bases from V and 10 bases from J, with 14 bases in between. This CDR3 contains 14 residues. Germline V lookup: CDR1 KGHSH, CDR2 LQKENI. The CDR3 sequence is CASSPPASPISQYF. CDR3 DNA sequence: TGTGCCAGCTCACCACCGGCCAGCCCCATCTCGCAGTATTTT. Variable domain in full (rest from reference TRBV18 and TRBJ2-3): NAGVMQNPRHLVRRRGQEARLRCSPMKGHSHVYWYRQLPEEGLKFMVYLQKENIIDESGMPKERFSAEFPKEGPSILRIQQVVRGDSAAYFCASSPPASPISQYFGPGTRLTVL.

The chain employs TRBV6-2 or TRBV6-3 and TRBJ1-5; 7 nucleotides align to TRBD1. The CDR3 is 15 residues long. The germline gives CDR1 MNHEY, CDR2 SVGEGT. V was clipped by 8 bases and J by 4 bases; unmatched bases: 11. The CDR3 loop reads CASARGGPDNQPQHF. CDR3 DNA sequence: TGTGCCAGCGCCAGGGGGGGGCCTGATAATCAGCCCCAGCATTTT.

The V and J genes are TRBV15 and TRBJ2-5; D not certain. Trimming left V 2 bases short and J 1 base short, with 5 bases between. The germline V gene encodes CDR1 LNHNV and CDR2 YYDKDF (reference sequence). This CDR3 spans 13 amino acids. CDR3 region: CATSRQGQETQYF. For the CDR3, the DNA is TGTGCCACCAGCAGACAAGGCCAAGAGACCCAGTACTTC. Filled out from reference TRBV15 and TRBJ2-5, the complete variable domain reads DAMVIQNPRYQVTQFGKPVTLSCSQTLNHNVMYWYQQKSSQAPKLLFHYYDKDFNNEADTPDNFQSRRPNTSFCFLDIRSPGLGDTAMYLCATSRQGQETQYFGPGTRLLVL.

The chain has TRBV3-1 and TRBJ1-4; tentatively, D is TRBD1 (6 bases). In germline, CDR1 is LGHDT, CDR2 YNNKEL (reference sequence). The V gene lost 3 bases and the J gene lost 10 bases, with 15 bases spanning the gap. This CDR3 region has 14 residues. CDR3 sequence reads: CASSHSGQQPKLFF. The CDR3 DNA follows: TGTGCCAGCAGCCACTCCGGACAGCAACCAAAACTGTTTTTT.

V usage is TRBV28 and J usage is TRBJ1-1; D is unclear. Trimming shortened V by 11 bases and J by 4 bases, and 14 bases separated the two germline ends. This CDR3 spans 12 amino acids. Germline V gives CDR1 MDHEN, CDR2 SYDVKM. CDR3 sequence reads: CAAARWGTEAFF. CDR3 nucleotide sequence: TGTGCCGCTGCGCGGTGGGGCACTGAAGCTTTCTTT.

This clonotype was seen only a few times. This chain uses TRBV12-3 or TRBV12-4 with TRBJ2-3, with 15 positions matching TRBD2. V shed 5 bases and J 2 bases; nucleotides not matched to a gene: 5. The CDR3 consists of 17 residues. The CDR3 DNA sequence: TGTGCCAGCAGTAAGGGACTAGCGGGAGGCTCCACAGATACGCAGTATTTT. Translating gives CASSKGLAGGSTDTQYF.

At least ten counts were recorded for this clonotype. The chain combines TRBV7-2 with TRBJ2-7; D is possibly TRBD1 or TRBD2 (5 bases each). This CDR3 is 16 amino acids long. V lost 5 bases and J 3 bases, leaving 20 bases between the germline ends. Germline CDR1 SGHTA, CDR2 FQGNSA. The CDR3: CASSIGISGRFYEQYF. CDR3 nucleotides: TGTGCCAGCAGCATCGGCATTTCGGGACGCTTCTACGAGCAGTACTTC.

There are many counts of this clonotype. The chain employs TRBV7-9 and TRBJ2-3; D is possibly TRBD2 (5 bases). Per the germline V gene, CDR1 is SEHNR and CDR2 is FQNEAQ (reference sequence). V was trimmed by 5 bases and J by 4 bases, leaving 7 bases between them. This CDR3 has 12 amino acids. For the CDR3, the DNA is TGTGCCAGCAGCAGAGCGGCAGATACGCAGTATTTT. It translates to CASSRAADTQYF.

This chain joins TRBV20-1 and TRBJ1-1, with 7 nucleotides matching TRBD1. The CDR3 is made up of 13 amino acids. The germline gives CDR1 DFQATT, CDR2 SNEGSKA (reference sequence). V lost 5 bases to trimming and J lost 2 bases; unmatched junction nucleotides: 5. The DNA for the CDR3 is TGCAGTGCTCAACAGGGGCCCAACACTGAAGCTTTCTTT. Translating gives CSAQQGPNTEAFF.